Presented here are 7 T cell receptor beta chains from one specimen sequenced in a study of beta chain features in type 1 diabetes. Investigators reverse transcribed all isolated RNA, so they sequenced expressed TCRB transcripts. The method was immunoSEQ multiplex PCR; TCRdb's version includes in-frame clones alone and lacks a portion of them. The sample has about half a million clones, 9.5% to 12% seen once. Sequencing was done on a sample of naive CD4+ T cells from blood. The receptors here all came from a woman between 18 and 29 years old in good health.

The chain employs TRBV11-2 and TRBJ1-2, with D possibly being TRBD1 (5 bases). CDR3 size: 13 residues. Between the trimmed V and J ends, which lost 5 bases and 2 bases, there was a span of 9 bases. Germline CDR1 and CDR2: SGHAT and FQNNGV. The CDR3 reads CASSASGNYGYTF. CDR3 DNA sequence: TGTGCCAGCAGCGCGTCAGGGAACTATGGCTACACCTTC.

This clone was counted only a few times. Other nucleotide sequences in the sample specify the same CDR3. This sequence joins TRBV7-9 and TRBJ2-5; possible D gene TRBD2, 5 bases. Trimming took off 5 bases at V and 1 base at J, with 11 bases between the two ends. The CDR3 runs 14 residues. From germline, CDR1 is SEHNR and CDR2 FQNEAQ (reference sequence). DNA for the CDR3: TGTGCCAGCAGCCCCCGGGGAGTCCAAGAGACCCAGTACTTC. Its translation: CASSPRGVQETQYF.

This clone was observed a handful of times. The chain links TRBV5-1 to TRBJ2-2; TRBD1 matches at 7 bases. Germline V gene sequence: CDR1 SGHRS, CDR2 YFSETQ. The CDR3 is 16 residues long. The J segment lost 0 bases and the V segment lost 5 bases, leaving 7 bases of the junction unmatched. The CDR3 loop reads CASRRTGATNTGELFF. CDR3 coding DNA: TGCGCCAGCAGACGGACAGGCGCAACGAACACCGGGGAGCTGTTTTTT. The complete variable domain, with remaining parts taken from reference TRBV5-1 and TRBJ2-2, reads KAGVTQTPRYLIKTRGQQVTLSCSPISGHRSVSWYQQTPGQGLQFLFEYFSETQRNKGNFPGRFSGRQFSNSRSEMNVSTLELGDSALYLCASRRTGATNTGELFFGEGSRLTVL.

The sample holds a few counts of this clone. This chain uses TRBV7-2 with TRBJ2-7; no reliable D call. V lost 5 bases and J 3 bases, leaving 17 bases between the germline ends. The CDR3 is 15 residues long. The V gene's germline CDR1 is SGHTA and CDR2 FQGNSA. The DNA of the CDR3 is TGTGCCAGCAGCCGCCGGGCCACCCCTGGCTACGAGCAGTACTTC. It encodes CASSRRATPGYEQYF.

This clone showed up just a few times. Other DNA sequences from this sample encode an identical CDR3 as well. The chain uses TRBV29-1 and TRBJ2-3, with D perhaps TRBD1 (5 bases). This CDR3 has 14 amino acids. The V and J ends lost 4 bases and 2 bases respectively, with 13 bases between them. CDR1 SQVTM and CDR2 ANQGSEA come from the germline V gene. The CDR3 DNA reads as TGCAGCGTTGGCCAGGGTACAACCACAGATACGCAGTATTTT. The encoded protein is CSVGQGTTTDTQYF.

The chain carries TRBV7-9 and TRBJ1-4; 7 bases fit TRBD1. V was pared by 3 bases and J by 4 bases, with 14 bases of the junction left unmatched. Germline CDR1 and CDR2: SEHNR and FQNEAQ (reference sequence). The CDR3 extends over 18 amino acids. The CDR3 here is CASSFAARTGVLNEKLFF. CDR3 nucleotides: TGTGCCAGCAGCTTTGCCGCCCGAACAGGGGTTCTTAATGAAAAACTGTTTTTT.

This rearrangement joins TRBV6-6 to TRBJ2-5; 7 nucleotides line up with TRBD2. The germline gives CDR1 MNHNY, CDR2 SVGAGI (reference sequence). There are 16 residues in the CDR3. V trimming: 6 bases; J trimming: 5 bases; junction bases outside the gene matches: 15. The CDR3 bases are TGTGCCAGCAGGAAAGATCTAGGGAGGGCCGGCGAGACCCAGTACTTC. Translation gives CASRKDLGRAGETQYF.